Listed here are 30 T cell receptor beta chains from one sample, sequenced in a study of T cells in Graves' hyperthyroidism and ophthalmopathy. TCR beta CDR3 regions were amplified from RNA transcripts. The study used the HTBI primer set for a first-round RT-PCR of the TCR CDR3. TCRdb re-derived calls from the multiplex PCR reads in MiXCR, one entry per CDR3 protein. The sample lists over 500,000 distinct CDR3 sequences; around 13% were seen once. The sample taken for sequencing was blood. The receptors were sampled from a woman aged 40 to 49 with Graves' hyperthyroidism.

This clonotype has ten or more counts. The chain combines TRBV30 with TRBJ2-7; D remains ambiguous. The CDR3 loop spans 12 amino acids. The germline CDR1 and CDR2 sequences are GTSNPN and SVGIG (reference sequence). V was trimmed by 4 bases and J by 0 bases, leaving 7 bases between them. CDR3 coding DNA: TGTGCCTGGACCGCAAGCTCCTACGAGCAGTACTTC. Translation gives CAWTASSYEQYF.

This clonotype has a handful of counts. This chain joins TRBV6-1 and TRBJ2-1, with D unresolved. The germline V gene has CDR1 MNHNS and CDR2 SASEGT. V lost 3 bases and J lost 7, with 13 bases in between. The CDR3 loop spans 14 amino acids. The CDR3 sequence is CASSEARPGNEQFF. The CDR3 DNA is TGTGCCAGCAGTGAGGCACGTCCCGGTAATGAGCAGTTCTTC.

At least ten counts were recorded for this clonotype. This chain links TRBV20-1 with TRBJ2-1, with 12 bases fitting TRBD2. Germline assignment: CDR1 DFQATT and CDR2 SNEGSKA (reference sequence). The CDR3 runs to 20 residues. V gave up 2 bases and J gave up 1 base; unmatched junction bases: 15. CDR3 residues: CSARTRVTSGSSGSYNEQFF. CDR3 bases: TGCAGTGCTAGAACAAGGGTGACTAGCGGGAGTTCCGGGTCCTACAATGAGCAGTTCTTC.

The rearrangement links TRBV28 to TRBJ1-5, with D perhaps matching TRBD1 (6 bases). CDR1 MDHEN and CDR2 SYDVKM come from the germline V gene. CDR3 length: 14 amino acids. V was clipped by 7 bases and J by 6 bases, with 16 bases between them. In DNA form, the CDR3 reads TGTGCCAGCACCCTGGGGGCAGGGCCTCAGCCCCAGCATTTT. Translating it yields CASTLGAGPQPQHF.

This clonotype came up many times. This chain connects TRBV20-1 to TRBJ2-5; TRBD2 aligns across 9 bases. CDR1 DFQATT and CDR2 SNEGSKA come from the germline V gene (reference sequence). There are 12 residues in the CDR3. Written as DNA, the CDR3 is TGCAGAGTAGCGGGAGATCGAGAGACCCAGTACTTC. Its protein product is CRVAGDRETQYF.

V is TRBV24-1 and J is TRBJ2-7; 10 bases are shared with TRBD2. V gave up 2 bases and J gave up 4 bases; unmatched junction bases: 10. Germline-derived CDR1 and CDR2 are KGHDR and SFDVKD. This CDR3 has 17 amino acids. Written as DNA, the CDR3 is TGTGCCACCAGTGATTCGGCGGCTAGCGGGAGTGTATACGAGCAGTACTTC. Its translation is CATSDSAASGSVYEQYF.

The chain employs TRBV6-6 and TRBJ1-4; D call uncertain. V was pared by 0 bases and J by 0 bases, with 5 bases between. This CDR3 region has 15 residues. From germline, CDR1 is MNHNY and CDR2 SVGAGI (reference sequence). The CDR3 bases are TGTGCCAGCAGTTACTCCCGTGCAACTAATGAAAAACTGTTTTTT. Amino acid sequence: CASSYSRATNEKLFF.

This clonotype showed up many times. This rearrangement joins TRBV2 to TRBJ2-3; D possibly corresponds to TRBD2 (5 bases). The CDR3 is 14 residues long. V lost 3 bases and J lost 1, with 8 bases in between. CDR1 and CDR2 (germline): SNHLY, FYNNEI. The CDR3 is CASSDGVGTDTQYF. As DNA, the CDR3 is TGTGCCAGCAGTGACGGGGTGGGCACAGATACGCAGTATTTT.

The sample holds many counts of this clonotype. The chain recombines TRBV7-2 with TRBJ2-1; D is perhaps TRBD1 (6 bases). The CDR3 runs to 15 residues. The germline gives CDR1 SGHTA, CDR2 FQGNSA. Trimming removed 5 bases at V and 7 bases at J, with 18 bases between. The CDR3 region has the DNA TGTGCCAGCAGCCCACAGGGCCCGCTACTAAATGAGCAGTTCTTC. It translates to CASSPQGPLLNEQFF.

There are many counts of this clonotype. The CDR3 DNA follows: TGTGCCAGCAGTTACTGGGACAGGGCAACCTACCAAGAGACCCAGTACTTC. This translates into CASSYWDRATYQETQYF. The V and J genes are TRBV6-2 or TRBV6-3 and TRBJ2-5; 9 bases map to TRBD1. Germline V gives CDR1 MNHEY, CDR2 SVGEGT. V shed 1 base, J shed 0 bases, and the junction held 6 bases outside the gene matches. The CDR3 length is 17 residues.

This clonotype was found many times. The gene calls are TRBV2 and TRBJ2-5; 13 bases map to TRBD2. V lost 6 bases and J lost 3; bases outside the gene matches: 4. Per the germline V gene, CDR1 is SNHLY and CDR2 is FYNNEI. The CDR3 has 15 amino acids. The CDR3 sequence is CASSFGLAGEETQYF. The CDR3, as DNA: TGTGCCAGCAGCTTCGGACTAGCGGGGGAAGAGACCCAGTACTTC.

The sample holds many counts of this clonotype. The rearrangement uses TRBV11-2 and TRBJ2-7; D might be TRBD2 (6 bases). Germline assignment: CDR1 SGHAT and CDR2 FQNNGV. This CDR3 is 14 amino acids long. The V and J ends lost 1 base and 3 bases respectively, with 10 bases between them. The CDR3 sequence: CASSLGMRDYEQYF. The CDR3 DNA reads TGTGCCAGCAGCTTAGGGATGCGGGACTACGAGCAGTACTTC. Using reference TRBV11-2 and TRBJ2-7 for the parts outside the CDR3, the full variable domain is EAGVAQSPRYKIIEKRQSVAFWCNPISGHATLYWYQQILGQGPKLLIQFQNNGVVDDSQLPKDRFSAERLKGVDSTLKIQPAKLEDSAVYLCASSLGMRDYEQYFGPGTRLTVT.

This clonotype has a handful of counts. The chain uses TRBV13 and TRBJ2-1; D is undetermined. Trimming pared 2 bases from V and 9 bases from J, leaving 11 bases between. There are 13 residues in the CDR3. Germline V CDR1 and CDR2: PRHDT, FYEKMQ (reference sequence). CDR3 in amino acids: CASSLQVYGEQFF. The CDR3 region has the DNA TGTGCCAGCAGCTTACAGGTCTACGGTGAGCAGTTCTTC.

V and J are TRBV11-3 and TRBJ2-1, with D possibly being TRBD2 (6 bases). Trimming cost V 2 bases and J 0 bases, with 11 bases left between them. The CDR3 extends over 16 amino acids. CDR1 and CDR2 from the germline V gene are SGHNT and YENEEA. The chain's CDR3 is CASSLLAEVSYNEQFF. The DNA of the CDR3 is TGTGCCAGCAGCTTATTAGCGGAGGTCTCCTACAATGAGCAGTTCTTC.

This clonotype was counted at least ten times. This chain links TRBV7-3 with TRBJ2-3, with D perhaps matching TRBD1 (5 bases). V was cut by 3 bases and J by 4 bases, with 8 bases left in between. This CDR3 spans 13 amino acids. CDR1 and CDR2 (germline): SGHTA, FQGTGA. CDR3 in DNA: TGTGCCAGCAGCTTTGAAGGGGCAGATACGCAGTATTTT. Amino acid sequence: CASSFEGADTQYF.

This clonotype was detected ten times or more. The genes are TRBV11-2 and TRBJ1-4; 7 nucleotides agree with TRBD1. The CDR3 contains 14 residues. With 3 bases clipped from V and 8 bases from J, the junction kept 6 bases outside the gene matches. Germline-derived CDR1 and CDR2 are SGHAT and FQNNGV. DNA for the CDR3: TGTGCCAGCAGCTTCCGGGACAGTGGGGAAAAACTGTTTTTT. Protein sequence: CASSFRDSGEKLFF.

There are many counts of this clonotype. V usage is TRBV20-1 and J usage is TRBJ2-3, with D maybe TRBD1 (5 bases). V shed 5 bases and J shed 3 bases, with 12 bases lying between them. The CDR3 is 13 residues long. Germline loops: CDR1 DFQATT, CDR2 SNEGSKA (reference sequence). The CDR3 reads CSARRVQTDTQYF. CDR3 DNA sequence: TGCAGTGCTCGCAGGGTCCAGACAGATACGCAGTATTTT.

The chain links TRBV15 to TRBJ2-3, with D hard to call. CDR1 LNHNV and CDR2 YYDKDF come from the germline V gene (reference sequence). The CDR3 runs to 15 residues. The V end was cut by 0 bases, the J end by 5 bases, with 12 bases between. CDR3 residues: CATSRDMGSLDTQYF. The CDR3, as DNA: TGTGCCACCAGCAGAGATATGGGGTCCTTAGATACGCAGTATTTT.

The chain is built from TRBV4-2 and TRBJ2-2, with 8 bases that match TRBD2. Germline-derived CDR1 and CDR2 are LGHNA and YNFKEQ. With V trimmed by 0 bases and J by 4 bases, 10 bases remained unmatched. This CDR3 is 18 amino acids long. CDR3 amino acids: CASSQDLGRAAGTGELFF. As DNA, the CDR3 is TGTGCCAGCAGCCAAGATCTCGGGAGGGCCGCGGGCACCGGGGAGCTGTTTTTT.

This clonotype was detected only a few times. The genes are TRBV19 and TRBJ1-5; D gene ambiguous. Germline values: CDR1 LNHDA, CDR2 SQIVND (reference sequence). CDR3 length equals 18 residues. Trimming cost V 3 bases and J 1 base, with 19 bases left between them. CDR3 bases: TGTGCCAGTAGTATGATGGCCGGGCGTTTTAGGAGCAATCAGCCCCAGCATTTT. Translated: CASSMMAGRFRSNQPQHF.

Details on this clonotype: Mismatch with germline at one junction end may stem from a read error. The V and J genes are TRBV3-1 and TRBJ2-7; D not certain. CDR3 length equals 12 residues. Per the germline V gene, CDR1 is LGHDT and CDR2 is YNNKEL (reference sequence). CDR3 in amino acids: CASSQESYKQYF. The CDR3 DNA is TGTGCCAGCAGCCAAGAAAGCTACAAGCAGTACTTC.

This clonotype was seen ten or more times. This chain links TRBV12-3 or TRBV12-4 with TRBJ2-1, with a tentative D call TRBD2 (5 bases). The V end was cut by 6 bases, the J end by 0 bases, with 12 bases between. The CDR3 sequence is 15 residues long. The CDR3 coding sequence is TGTGCCAGCAGCCTGCTAGCCAGCTCCTACAATGAGCAGTTCTTC. Its translation: CASSLLASSYNEQFF.

The table lists this clonotype with a few counts. A much larger clone lies one base from this, so it may be a read error. This sequence joins TRBV27 and TRBJ2-7, with D maybe TRBD1 (5 bases). The germline CDR1 and CDR2 sequences are MNHEY and SMNVEV (reference sequence). The CDR3 has 15 amino acids. Trimming cost V 1 base and J 4 bases, with 14 bases left between them. Here the CDR3 DNA reads TGTGCCAGCAGTTTATTGAGTACAGGAGTATACGAGCAGTACTTC. Translated, it gives CASSLLSTGVYEQYF.

This chain connects TRBV29-1 to TRBJ2-2; maybe TRBD1 (6 bases). V shed 6 bases and J shed 1 base, with 9 bases lying between them. The germline V gene has CDR1 SQVTM and CDR2 ANQGSEA. The CDR3 totals 13 residues. In DNA form, the CDR3 reads TGCAGCGTCGACAGGAGGAACACCGGGGAGCTGTTTTTT. It translates to CSVDRRNTGELFF.

The J gene is TRBJ2-7, the V gene TRBV4-1; TRBD2 matches at 10 bases. The CDR3 contains 23 residues. J lost 0 bases, V lost 0 bases, and 23 bases had no gene match. Germline V lookup: CDR1 MGHRA, CDR2 YSYEKL. CDR3 coding DNA: TGCGCCAGCAGCCAAGATCCCCCTCTAGCGGGAGTTCCCCAGACCTTAAGCTCCTACGAGCAGTACTTC. Amino acid sequence: CASSQDPPLAGVPQTLSSYEQYF.

This clonotype has at least ten counts. V is TRBV7-8 and J is TRBJ2-7; D unclear. From germline, CDR1 is SGHVS and CDR2 FQNEAQ. CDR3 length: 13 amino acids. Trimming took 1 base from V and 7 from J, leaving 11 bases between them. The CDR3 sequence: CASSLGMSFEQYF. In nucleotides, the CDR3 is TGTGCCAGCAGCTTAGGCATGAGCTTTGAGCAGTACTTC.

The sample holds many counts of this clonotype. The chain carries TRBV7-6 and TRBJ2-7; D is uncertain. V was clipped by 3 bases and J by 1 base, with 13 bases between them. CDR1 and CDR2 from the germline V gene are SGHVS and FNYEAQ. This CDR3 has 15 amino acids. The CDR3 protein is CASSLYSQVSYEQYF. In DNA, the CDR3 is TGTGCCAGCAGCTTGTACTCTCAGGTTTCCTACGAGCAGTACTTC.

This clonotype was detected only a few times. The chain couples TRBV6-2 or TRBV6-3 to TRBJ1-6; no clear D gene. The V and J ends lost 4 bases and 9 bases respectively, with 10 bases between them. The CDR3 loop spans 13 amino acids. Germline CDR1 is MNHEY and CDR2 is SVGEGT. CDR3 loop: CASSSETRSPLHF. The CDR3 DNA sequence: TGTGCCAGCAGTTCCGAGACACGTTCACCCCTCCACTTT.

The sample holds many counts of this clonotype. The rearrangement links TRBV10-2 to TRBJ2-5; no reliable D call. The CDR3 is 13 residues long. V shed 6 bases and J shed 2 bases, with 10 bases lying between them. CDR1 WSHSY and CDR2 SAAADI come from the germline V gene. This chain's CDR3 is CASRPVRQETQYF. CDR3 sequence (DNA): TGCGCCAGCAGGCCCGTCAGACAAGAGACCCAGTACTTC.

The V call is TRBV12-3 or TRBV12-4, the J call TRBJ1-5; D possibly corresponds to TRBD1 (5 bases). Deletions cut 0 bases from V and 5 bases from J, with 8 bases between. The length of the CDR3 is 14 residues. As DNA, the CDR3 is TGTGCCAGCAGTTTAGCCGGGACCGATCAGCCCCAGCATTTT. It codes for CASSLAGTDQPQHF.